The rows below give T cell receptor beta chains drawn from one sample of a study of T-cell memory formation after mild COVID-19. TCRdb re-analysed the 5' RACE reads in MiXCR, keeping a single row per CDR3 protein. The sample lists some 350,000 distinct CDR3 sequences; 10% to 15% were seen once. Sequencing input: PBMCs or a T cell subset sorted from them (not recorded which). The source of these receptors is a man between 18 and 29 years old who had mild COVID-19 (a few samples of this study predate the infection). Cell type and time point are not known. Both conserved end residues are part of each CDR3. Each record gives: D gene, J gene, CDR3 length, V gene, clone size, CDR3 protein, CDR3 DNA. A D gene is named only where the DNA matches it firmly. Size is stated for part of the rows, as once, few or many counts, or as a class when the clone is expanded.

TRBD1 | TRBJ2-7 | 15 | TRBV6-6 | few | CASSFFGTGVYEQYF | TGTGCCAGCAGTTTTTTTGGGACAGGGGTATACGAGCAGTACTTC
TRBD1 | TRBJ2-7 | 15 | TRBV5-6 | . | CASRDKQGSVYEQYF | TGTGCCAGCAGGGATAAACAGGGGAGCGTCTACGAGCAGTACTTC
TRBD1 | TRBJ1-4 | 15 | TRBV2 | few | CASSESTGGNEKLFF | TGTGCCAGCAGTGAATCGACAGGGGGCAATGAAAAACTGTTTTTT
TRBD1 | TRBJ1-1 | 13 | TRBV6-5 | . | CASSRGWDTEAFF | TGTGCCAGCAGCAGGGGGTGGGACACTGAAGCTTTCTTT
. | TRBJ2-3 | 11 | TRBV30 | few | CAWSFPDTQYF | TGTGCCTGGAGTTTTCCAGATACGCAGTATTTT
. | TRBJ2-5 | 13 | TRBV5-4 | . | CASSLVATETQYF | TGTGCCAGCAGCTTGGTAGCTACGGAGACCCAGTACTTC
TRBD1 | TRBJ1-2 | 14 | TRBV4-2 | once | CASSQGRQGYGYTF | TGTGCCAGCAGCCAAGGCCGACAGGGCTATGGCTACACCTTC
TRBD1 | TRBJ2-3 | 15 | TRBV28 | few | CASSEDRGQADTQYF | TGTGCCAGCAGTGAGGACAGGGGGCAGGCAGATACGCAGTATTTT
. | TRBJ2-7 | 12 | TRBV2 | few | CASKGDPREQYF | TGTGCCAGCAAGGGGGATCCTAGGGAGCAGTACTTC
. | TRBJ1-2 | 14 | TRBV5-1 | . | CASSLADSSYGYTF | TGCGCCAGCAGCTTGGCGGACAGCTCCTATGGCTACACCTTC
. | TRBJ1-2 | 15 | TRBV4-3 | . | CASSQGSGLGYGYTF | TGCGCCAGCAGCCAAGGTTCGGGGTTGGGCTATGGCTACACCTTC
TRBD2 | TRBJ2-3 | 16 | TRBV20-1 | . | CSARGPSGGRTDTQYF | TGCAGTGCTAGGGGGCCTAGCGGGGGTCGCACAGATACGCAGTATTTT
. | TRBJ2-2 | 11 | TRBV2 | once | CASSVPGELFF | TGTGCCAGCAGTGTTCCCGGGGAGCTGTTTTTT
TRBD2 | TRBJ2-3 | 16 | TRBV9 | . | CASSVAGLAGADTQYF | TGTGCCAGCAGCGTAGCAGGGCTAGCGGGGGCAGATACGCAGTATTTT
. | TRBJ2-3 | 13 | TRBV5-1 | . | CASSFLSPDTQYF | TGCGCCAGCAGCTTTTTATCGCCCGATACGCAGTATTTT
. | TRBJ1-5 | 15 | TRBV11-2 | . | CASSGGRDSNQPQHF | TGTGCCAGCAGCGGGGGGAGAGATAGCAATCAGCCCCAGCATTTT
TRBD1 | TRBJ2-3 | 13 | TRBV20-1 | medium-sized | CSARGDRADTQYF | TGCAGTGCTAGAGGGGACAGGGCAGATACGCAGTATTTT
. | TRBJ2-2 | 15 | TRBV7-6 | many | CASSLGTTDTGELFF | TGTGCCAGCAGCTTAGGGACTACGGATACCGGGGAGCTGTTTTTT
. | TRBJ2-4 | 14 | TRBV7-2 | . | CASRFRRGKNIQYF | TGTGCCAGCAGATTCCGCAGGGGCAAAAACATTCAGTACTTC
. | TRBJ2-1 | 16 | TRBV5-1 | few | CASSRLAGDSYNEQFF | TGCGCCAGCAGTCGACTAGCAGGGGACTCCTACAATGAGCAGTTCTTC
. | TRBJ2-6 | 16 | TRBV21-1 | . | CASSKNRYSGANVLTF | TGTGCCAGCAGCAAAAATAGGTACTCTGGGGCCAACGTCCTGACTTTC
. | TRBJ2-7 | 14 | TRBV3-1 | . | CASSLREISYEQYF | TGTGCCAGCAGCCTCAGGGAAATTTCCTACGAGCAGTACTTC
. | TRBJ2-1 | 13 | TRBV19 | few | CASKWTAWGEQFF | TGTGCCAGTAAATGGACTGCCTGGGGAGAGCAGTTCTTC
TRBD2 | TRBJ2-1 | 16 | TRBV29-1 | many | CSVGPPGLAGGNEQFF | TGCAGCGTTGGTCCGCCGGGACTAGCGGGGGGAAATGAGCAGTTCTTC
. | TRBJ2-7 | 13 | TRBV7-6 | . | CASSIDRSYEQYF | TGTGCCAGCAGCATAGACCGATCTTACGAGCAGTACTTC
. | TRBJ2-5 | 16 | TRBV14 | . | CASSQRRGSYQETQYF | TGTGCCAGCAGCCAACGTCGGGGCTCTTACCAAGAGACCCAGTACTTC
. | TRBJ1-1 | 13 | TRBV9 | . | CASSVESSTEAFF | TGTGCCAGCAGCGTAGAATCCTCCACTGAAGCTTTCTTT
TRBD1 | TRBJ2-1 | 13 | TRBV6-5 | . | CASSRTGQNEQFF | TGTGCCAGCAGTCGGACAGGGCAAAATGAGCAGTTCTTC
. | TRBJ2-3 | 13 | TRBV7-2 | many | CASSSRVGDTQYF | TGTGCCAGCAGCTCCAGGGTTGGCGATACGCAGTATTTT
. | TRBJ1-6 | 17 | TRBV15 | . | CATSRDPGAEYNSPLHF | TGTGCCACCAGCAGAGACCCCGGGGCGGAGTATAATTCACCCCTCCACTTT
TRBD2 | TRBJ2-3 | 18 | TRBV4-1 | few | CASSPKTSGGLRTDTQYF | TGCGCCAGCAGCCCGAAGACTAGCGGGGGCCTTCGCACAGATACGCAGTATTTT
. | TRBJ2-3 | 15 | TRBV7-6 | . | CASTPLGTRSRTQYF | TGTGCCAGCACCCCCCTGGGGACGAGATCCAGGACGCAGTATTTT
. | TRBJ2-7 | 13 | TRBV12-3/TRBV12-4 | . | CASSPAGGHEQYF | TGTGCCAGCAGTCCGGCGGGCGGTCACGAGCAGTACTTC
TRBD2 | TRBJ2-3 | 15 | TRBV5-1 | . | CASVAGLSSTDTQYF | TGCGCCAGCGTAGCGGGGCTCTCTAGCACAGATACGCAGTATTTT
TRBD2 | TRBJ2-1 | 15 | TRBV4-1 | few | CASSQESGGVNEQFF | TGCGCCAGCAGCCAAGAAAGCGGGGGGGTAAATGAGCAGTTCTTC
TRBD1 | TRBJ1-6 | 15 | TRBV7-9 | . | CASSDRTGYNSPLHF | TGTGCCAGCAGCGATCGGACAGGGTATAATTCACCCCTCCACTTT
. | TRBJ2-1 | 14 | TRBV5-5 | many | CASSIWDIRDEQFF | TGTGCCAGCAGCATCTGGGACATCCGGGATGAGCAGTTCTTC
TRBD1 | TRBJ1-4 | 15 | TRBV7-9 | few | CASSPQGQANEKLFF | TGTGCCAGCAGCCCACAGGGGCAGGCTAATGAAAAACTGTTTTTT
. | TRBJ1-5 | 14 | TRBV12-3/TRBV12-4 | . | CASSLGAANQPQHF | TGTGCCAGCAGTTTAGGGGCAGCTAATCAGCCCCAGCATTTT
TRBD1 | TRBJ1-3 | 15 | TRBV3-1 | . | CASSQGQGGGNTIYF | TGTGCCAGCAGCCAAGGACAGGGGGGTGGAAACACCATATATTTT
TRBD1 | TRBJ2-5 | 14 | TRBV9 | . | CASSFRGQVGTQYF | TGTGCCAGCAGCTTCAGAGGACAGGTGGGGACCCAGTACTTC
. | TRBJ2-1 | 15 | TRBV4-3 | . | CASSQEGRGYGEQFF | TGCGCCAGCAGCCAAGAGGGAAGGGGTTACGGTGAGCAGTTCTTC
. | TRBJ1-1 | 15 | TRBV4-3 | once | CASSQAAGPNTEAFF | TGCGCCAGCAGCCAAGCCGCCGGGCCGAACACTGAAGCTTTCTTT
. | TRBJ2-7 | 13 | TRBV4-1 | . | CASSPQADYEQYF | TGCGCCAGCAGCCCCCAGGCGGATTACGAGCAGTACTTC
. | TRBJ1-1 | 14 | TRBV4-1 | . | CASSQDSLEKRAFF | TGCGCCAGCAGCCAAGATAGCCTTGAAAAGAGGGCTTTCTTT
TRBD1 | TRBJ1-2 | 11 | TRBV29-1 | few | CSVDLDRGYTF | TGCAGCGTTGATTTGGACAGGGGCTACACCTTC
. | TRBJ1-6 | 12 | TRBV7-6 | . | CASGGRDSPLHF | TGTGCCAGCGGGGGTCGGGATTCACCCCTCCACTTT
. | TRBJ2-3 | 13 | TRBV14 | few | CASSQDLRDTQYF | TGTGCCAGCAGCCAAGATTTGCGGGATACGCAGTATTTT
TRBD1 | TRBJ2-3 | 15 | TRBV29-1 | . | CSVESGRGQSDTQYF | TGCAGCGTTGAAAGCGGCAGGGGGCAATCAGATACGCAGTATTTT
. | TRBJ1-6 | 13 | TRBV11-2 | few | CASSSGPQSPLHF | TGTGCCAGCAGCTCCGGACCCCAATCACCCCTCCACTTT
TRBD1 | TRBJ2-5 | 15 | TRBV6-5 | few | CASSLTGYFQETQYF | TGTGCCAGCAGTCTGACAGGGTATTTCCAAGAGACCCAGTACTTC
. | TRBJ1-1 | 13 | TRBV7-9 | few | CASRGQRNTEAFF | TGTGCCAGCAGGGGTCAGAGGAACACTGAAGCTTTCTTT
. | TRBJ2-7 | 14 | TRBV19 | few | CASSTGPSTYEQYF | TGTGCCAGTAGTACGGGGCCTTCTACCTACGAGCAGTACTTC